This is a list of T cell receptor beta chains from one sample in a study of T cells after yellow fever vaccination. Each CDR3 protein gets one entry after TCRdb re-called the 5' RACE reads with MiXCR. The table records about 310,000 distinct CDR3 sequences, approximately 3.9% of them present only once. The specimen was PBMCs, collected on the day of the yellow fever booster vaccination. These receptors originate from a man aged 18 to 30 who received the YFV17D yellow fever vaccine. The CDR3 runs from the conserved cysteine through the conserved F or W. Each record gives: V gene, clone size, J gene, D gene, CDR3 protein, CDR3 DNA. A D gene is named only where the DNA matches it firmly. For some rows the clone size is stated as once, few or many, or as a class when expanded; others skip it.

>TRBV5-1|many|TRBJ2-5|-
CASSLKEAGPLQETQYF
TGCGCCAGCAGCCTCAAAGAGGCAGGGCCATTACAAGAGACCCAGTACTTC
>TRBV20-1|-|TRBJ1-2|-
CSAQTGSYGYTF
TGCAGTGCCCAGACCGGGAGCTATGGCTACACCTTC
>TRBV5-1|many|TRBJ2-5|-
CASSLADTSSGETQYF
TGCGCCAGCAGCTTGGCGGACACCTCCTCGGGGGAGACCCAGTACTTC
>TRBV7-2|many|TRBJ1-5|TRBD1
CASSPGTGEVWQPQHF
TGTGCCAGCAGCCCTGGGACAGGGGAGGTTTGGCAGCCCCAGCATTTT
>TRBV19|many|TRBJ1-2|-
CASREGLDGYTF
TGTGCCAGTAGAGAGGGGTTGGATGGCTACACCTTC
>TRBV12-3/TRBV12-4|many|TRBJ2-5|-
CASSLGGVETQYF
TGTGCCAGCAGTTTGGGGGGAGTAGAGACCCAGTACTTC
>TRBV28|many|TRBJ2-4|-
CASSFRGDGDIQYF
TGTGCCAGCAGTTTCCGGGGCGACGGGGACATTCAGTACTTC
>TRBV12-3/TRBV12-4|few|TRBJ1-1|-
CASTLTENTEAFF
TGTGCCAGCACTCTCACAGAGAACACTGAAGCTTTCTTT
>TRBV11-2|-|TRBJ2-7|-
CASSRGTTRDDQYF
TGTGCCAGCAGCAGAGGAACTACCCGGGACGATCAGTACTTC
>TRBV15|many|TRBJ1-4|TRBD1
CATSRDFGTGVEKLFF
TGTGCCACCAGCAGAGATTTTGGGACAGGGGTGGAAAAACTGTTTTTT
>TRBV20-1|-|TRBJ1-2|-
CSASDSDYGYTF
TGCAGTGCTAGCGACAGCGACTATGGCTACACCTTC
>TRBV20-1|few|TRBJ1-2|TRBD1
CSARDRTGGGGNGYTF
TGCAGTGCTAGAGACCGGACAGGGGGCGGGGGGAATGGCTACACCTTC
>TRBV5-4|few|TRBJ2-3|-
CASSLESSGGSADTQYF
TGTGCCAGCAGCTTGGAGTCTTCTGGGGGTAGCGCAGATACGCAGTATTTT
>TRBV7-2|few|TRBJ1-6|-
CASTQQSSYNSPLHF
TGTGCCAGCACCCAACAGAGCTCCTATAATTCACCCCTCCACTTT
>TRBV29-1|few|TRBJ2-1|TRBD1
CSVLVPGTGLGGEQFF
TGCAGCGTTTTAGTTCCCGGGACAGGATTAGGCGGTGAGCAGTTCTTC
>TRBV20-1|-|TRBJ2-1|TRBD2
CSARAFSGGSYNEQFF
TGCAGTGCTAGAGCCTTTAGCGGGGGCTCCTACAATGAGCAGTTCTTC
>TRBV6-6|-|TRBJ1-1|-
CASSYGGASEAFF
TGTGCCAGCAGTTACGGCGGGGCTTCTGAAGCTTTCTTT
>TRBV7-9|few|TRBJ1-2|TRBD1
CASSLEGASGYTF
TGTGCCAGCAGCTTAGAGGGGGCCTCTGGCTACACCTTC
>TRBV11-1|-|TRBJ2-1|TRBD2
CASSPGLAGSSSSYNEQFF
TGTGCCAGCAGCCCCGGACTAGCGGGGTCAAGTTCCTCCTACAATGAGCAGTTCTTC
>TRBV10-3|many|TRBJ2-1|-
CAISESGRAYNEQFF
TGTGCCATCAGTGAGTCCGGCAGGGCTTACAATGAGCAGTTCTTC
>TRBV4-1|few|TRBJ2-1|-
CASSHRFSNEQFF
TGCGCCAGCAGCCACAGGTTCAGTAATGAGCAGTTCTTC
>TRBV5-5|many|TRBJ2-3|-
CASSSPPHRHTQYF
TGTGCCAGCAGCTCCCCTCCCCATAGACATACGCAGTATTTT
>TRBV5-1|many|TRBJ2-1|-
CASSSTLAEQFF
TGCGCCAGCAGCTCCACGCTAGCCGAGCAGTTCTTC
>TRBV5-4|few|TRBJ2-3|TRBD2
CASSFPTSGAATDTQYF
TGTGCCAGCAGCTTTCCGACTAGCGGGGCAGCCACAGATACGCAGTATTTT
>TRBV3-1|many|TRBJ1-2|-
CASSQGESGYTF
TGTGCCAGCAGCCAGGGTGAGAGCGGCTACACCTTC
>TRBV5-1|many|TRBJ2-2|TRBD2
CASSSELAGGLGSAGELFF
TGCGCCAGCAGCTCGGAACTAGCGGGGGGACTTGGATCCGCCGGGGAGCTGTTTTTT
>TRBV7-2|many|TRBJ1-1|TRBD1
CASSPRQGEAGTEAFF
TGTGCCAGCAGCCCACGGCAGGGGGAGGCGGGCACTGAAGCTTTCTTT
>TRBV3-1|-|TRBJ2-7|TRBD2
CASSQEAGSSYEQYF
TGTGCCAGCAGCCAAGAAGCGGGGAGCTCCTACGAGCAGTACTTC
>TRBV27|-|TRBJ2-3|TRBD2
CASSLSLAGGLYTDTQYF
TGTGCCAGCAGTTTATCCCTAGCGGGGGGGCTGTACACAGATACGCAGTATTTT
>TRBV23-1|few|TRBJ2-7|-
CASRTGYYEQYF
TGCGCCAGCAGGACAGGCTACTACGAGCAGTACTTC
>TRBV7-6|-|TRBJ1-3|-
CASSSTVPGNTIYF
TGTGCCAGCAGCTCCACAGTCCCTGGAAACACCATATATTTT
>TRBV9|-|TRBJ2-3|-
CASSVSGTSFRTDTQYF
TGTGCCAGCAGCGTGTCCGGGACTTCCTTCCGCACAGATACGCAGTATTTT
>TRBV12-3/TRBV12-4|many|TRBJ2-5|TRBD1
CASNPGTGEETQYF
TGTGCCAGCAATCCCGGGACAGGGGAGGAGACCCAGTACTTC
>TRBV18|many|TRBJ1-4|-
CASSPNSNEKLFF
TGTGCCAGCTCACCAAACAGTAATGAAAAACTGTTTTTT
>TRBV6-1|many|TRBJ2-5|TRBD2
CATRLAGATETQYF
TGTGCCACCCGACTAGCGGGGGCCACAGAGACCCAGTACTTC
>TRBV9|few|TRBJ2-2|-
CASSPHRGHPTAVAGELFF
TGTGCCAGCAGCCCCCACCGGGGACACCCAACCGCAGTCGCCGGGGAGCTGTTTTTT
>TRBV12-3/TRBV12-4|-|TRBJ2-7|TRBD1
CASSRGVTGSAEQYF
TGTGCCAGCAGCCGCGGTGTGACAGGGTCCGCCGAGCAGTACTTC
>TRBV6-5|-|TRBJ2-6|TRBD2
CASTSGGPSGANVLTF
TGTGCCAGCACTAGCGGAGGACCCTCTGGGGCCAACGTCCTGACTTTC
>TRBV3-1|many|TRBJ1-2|-
CASSQEGGSGYTF
TGTGCCAGCAGCCAAGAAGGTGGATCTGGCTACACCTTC
>TRBV20-1|few|TRBJ1-2|-
CSASLRSGYTF
TGCAGTGCTAGTCTTCGGTCTGGCTACACCTTC
>TRBV4-2|many|TRBJ2-5|-
CASSQWGLQETQYF
TGTGCCAGCAGCCAATGGGGCCTCCAAGAGACCCAGTACTTC
>TRBV7-7|many|TRBJ2-7|TRBD2
CASSPAGGSSYEQYF
TGTGCCAGCAGCCCCGCAGGCGGGAGCTCCTACGAGCAGTACTTC
>TRBV19|many|TRBJ1-2|-
CASRRSPMAGYTF
TGTGCCAGTAGAAGATCCCCGATGGCTGGCTACACCTTC
>TRBV7-3|few|TRBJ2-2|TRBD2
CASSPRASGGQNTGELFF
TGTGCCAGCAGCCCGCGAGCCAGCGGGGGCCAGAACACCGGGGAGCTGTTTTTT
>TRBV25-1|many|TRBJ1-5|-
CASSWTDQPQHF
TGTGCCAGCAGTTGGACAGATCAGCCCCAGCATTTT
>TRBV18|-|TRBJ2-3|-
CASSPPRSWSTDTQYF
TGTGCCAGCTCACCCCCGCGGAGTTGGTCTACAGATACGCAGTATTTT
>TRBV5-1|many|TRBJ2-5|-
CASSLSPSRETQYF
TGCGCCAGCAGCTTGAGTCCTTCGCGTGAGACCCAGTACTTC
>TRBV5-1|many|TRBJ2-1|TRBD2
CASKRGSVYGDEQFF
TGCGCCAGCAAGCGGGGTTCCGTTTATGGGGATGAGCAGTTCTTC
>TRBV20-1|many|TRBJ1-2|-
CSARKGENYGYTF
TGCAGTGCTAGAAAAGGGGAAAACTATGGCTACACCTTC